A single sample is the source of the 10 T cell receptor beta chains below, sequenced in a study of shared clonotypes between healthy human individuals. This table comes from immunoSEQ multiplex PCR, and its TCRdb copy is limited to in-frame clones, with some not included. Altogether about 1.1 million clones are present, roughly 77% being singletons, with the ten largest covering 0.89%. Sequenced: memory CD4+ T cells from PBMCs. As for subset: CD45RA-negative fraction. All receptors come from a young man in good health. Some clones in this sample may be carry-over from other donors' samples.

As concerns this clone: This sample includes further DNA sequences coding for the same CDR3. This rearrangement joins TRBV2 to TRBJ1-1, with 7 bases lining up with TRBD1. The CDR3 length is 13 residues. The germline gives CDR1 SNHLY, CDR2 FYNNEI. The ends lost 4 bases at V and 5 bases at J; junction bases unmatched: 4. The CDR3 protein is CASSATGDTEAFF. CDR3 nucleotide sequence: TGTGCCAGCAGTGCCACAGGGGATACTGAAGCTTTCTTT.

The V gene is TRBV6-5, the J gene TRBJ2-6; no definite D call. This CDR3 comprises 15 residues. The V end lost 3 bases, the J end lost 1 base, and 7 bases lay between the germline ends. Germline V CDR1 and CDR2: MNHEY, SVGAGI. The CDR3 sequence is CASSYDGSGANVLTF. The CDR3 DNA reads TGTGCCAGCAGTTATGATGGGTCTGGGGCCAACGTCCTGACTTTC.

The CDR3, as DNA: TGTGCCAGTAGGGCAGGACAGCTGGAAAAACTGTTTTTT. This encodes CASRAGQLEKLFF. The chain is built from TRBV19 and TRBJ1-4, with TRBD1 as a possible D gene (6 bases). The length of the CDR3 is 13 residues. CDR1 LNHDA and CDR2 SQIVND come from the germline V gene (reference sequence). Trimming left V 6 bases short and J 8 bases short, with 13 bases between.

The chain employs TRBV7-3 and TRBJ2-1; 7 bases map to TRBD2. J gave up 6 bases and V 5 bases, and 10 bases lay outside the gene matches. The CDR3 has 15 amino acids. The germline gives CDR1 SGHTA, CDR2 FQGTGA. CDR3 bases: TGTGCCAGCAGCCTATCTAGCGGAGGGGTCAATGAGCAGTTCTTC. Encoded protein: CASSLSSGGVNEQFF.

Comments on this clone: Different DNA sequences within this sample yield the same CDR3. The chain carries TRBV28 and TRBJ1-4, with unresolved D. Germline V gene lookup returns CDR1 MDHEN and CDR2 SYDVKM. V was cut by 6 bases and J by 3 bases, with 5 bases left in between. The CDR3 consists of 12 residues. CDR3 bases: TGTGCCAGCAGCTCGCCTAATGAAAAACTGTTTTTT. Encoded protein: CASSSPNEKLFF.

The CDR3 coding sequence is TGCGCCAGCAGCTTTGTGGGAGGGTACCAAGAGACCCAGTACTTC. Translating gives CASSFVGGYQETQYF. This chain joins TRBV5-1 and TRBJ2-5; 7 bases are a match to TRBD2. Unmatched junction bases numbered 4, after V lost 2 bases and J lost 0 bases. Germline V gene data show CDR1 as SGHRS and CDR2 as YFSETQ. The CDR3 spans 15 residues.

The rearrangement links TRBV27 to TRBJ2-1, with TRBD2 matching 10 bases. CDR1 is MNHEY and CDR2 is SMNVEV in the germline V gene (reference sequence). CDR3 length: 16 residues. Germline trimming cut 6 bases from V and 5 bases from J; bases unmatched to any gene: 10. CDR3 sequence (DNA): TGTGCCAGCAGGCGCATCGGACTAGCGGAGAACAATGAGCAGTTCTTC. Protein product: CASRRIGLAENNEQFF.

The J gene is TRBJ1-5, the V gene TRBV4-2, with D hard to call. The V end was cut by 2 bases, the J end by 2 bases, with 7 bases between. The CDR3 sequence is 14 residues long. CDR1 LGHNA and CDR2 YNFKEQ come from the germline V gene. DNA for the CDR3: TGTGCCAGCAGCCAATTTGGCGGCAATCAGCCCCAGCATTTT. Encoded protein: CASSQFGGNQPQHF.

The V and J genes are TRBV11-2 and TRBJ1-3; the D gene is possibly TRBD1 (6 bases). The CDR3 totals 16 residues. V was trimmed by 6 bases and J by 0 bases, leaving 15 bases between them. The germline V gene encodes CDR1 SGHAT and CDR2 FQNNGV. The CDR3 spells CASSTPGHPSGNTIYF. The CDR3 DNA sequence: TGTGCCAGCAGTACACCGGGACACCCCTCTGGAAACACCATATATTTT.

The rearrangement uses TRBV28 and TRBJ1-2; 8 nucleotides agree with TRBD1. This CDR3 has 15 amino acids. Germline loops: CDR1 MDHEN, CDR2 SYDVKM. Trimming removed 6 bases from V and 4 bases from J; junction bases left unmatched: 10. The CDR3 DNA reads TGTGCCAGCAGGAGGTCGGACAGGGCGGGCTATGGCTACACCTTC. Its translation is CASRRSDRAGYGYTF.